Described below is a single T cell receptor beta chain sequence and its context. This sample was taken from a study of OX40 agonist ivuxolimab in advanced cancers. The method was immunoSEQ multiplex PCR; TCRdb's version includes in-frame clones alone and lacks a portion of them. The repertoire consists of about 55,000 clones, with 77% occurring once and the leading ten covering just under 6.5%. The CDR3 loop spans 15 amino acids. V was clipped by 1 base and J by 7 bases; unmatched bases: 9. Per germline, CDR1 SGHTS and CDR2 YDEGEE. At baseline, cycle 4 day 1, and cycle 7 day 1, blood was sampled. The sequence came from an adult with an advanced solid tumor such as melanoma, head and neck, liver or kidney cancer. Sequences were derived from CD4+ or CD8+ T cells sorted from blood, sampled in a trial of the OX40 agonist ivuxolimab. The rearrangement links TRBV5-8 to TRBJ2-7; TRBD1 matches at 9 bases. The DNA for the CDR3 is TGTGCCAGCAGCTTGACCGGGACAGGGTGGAGGGAGCAGTACTTC. This encodes CASSLTGTGWREQYF.